The clone carrying this TCR beta chain was counted a few times. V was pared by 3 bases and J by 4 bases, with 4 bases of the junction left unmatched. The germline V gene has CDR1 KGHSH and CDR2 LQKENI. The CDR3 spans 16 residues. This sample stems from a study of spatial heterogeneity in lung cancer. At the level of the study: More beta-chain than alpha-chain sequences were consistently detected. Mean representation of each unique TCR and UMI combination in the raw reads exceeded nine occurrences.

TCRdb redid the calling of the 5' RACE reads with MiXCR, one entry per CDR3 protein. This table has about 11,000 distinct CDR3 sequences, around 24% appearing once. Time point in this sample: sample taken at primary tumor resection. Tumor, nontumor lung or frozen PBMC supplied whole RNA, sequenced without sorting. The TCR comes from a female donor with early-stage non-small cell lung cancer. The chain joins TRBV18 to TRBJ2-1, with 12 bases matching TRBD2. The sequences come from PBMCs, collected at surgery. The DNA for the CDR3 is TGTGCCAGCTCACCGTCGACTAGCGGGAGTTACAATGAGCAGTTCTTC. This translates into CASSPSTSGSYNEQFF.